Listed below are T cell receptor beta chains from one sample, sequenced in a study of cytomegalovirus exposure and HLA in healthy donors. The data were produced by immunoSEQ multiplex PCR, yet TCRdb's version contains in-frame clones alone and is incomplete. Recorded here are around 76,000 clones; the top ten clones represent about 4.9%. What was sequenced was PBMCs. These receptors were taken from a man aged 35 to 55 in good health and CMV-seronegative. Each CDR3 is given without its conserved first and last residue. Each record gives: D gene, V gene, J gene, CDR3 protein. A D gene is named only where the DNA matches it firmly.

-	TRBV6-1	TRBJ1-1	ASRDKGRTEAF
TRBD2	TRBV27	TRBJ2-7	ASSRTSGNTYEQY
TRBD1	TRBV5-4	TRBJ2-1	ASSTGPGQGAIEQF
-	TRBV6-5	TRBJ2-1	ASSYSTVEVDEQF
TRBD1	TRBV18	TRBJ2-1	ASSGQGASSYNEQF
-	TRBV25-1	TRBJ1-1	ASSEWEDYTEAF
-	TRBV6-6	TRBJ2-3	ASRDPSGTDTQY
-	TRBV5-1	TRBJ2-7	ASSLERSTNEQY
TRBD1	TRBV19	TRBJ1-4	ASSTRPPGQGTFTNEKLF
TRBD2	TRBV27	TRBJ2-7	ASSLQKVLAAYEQY
-	TRBV7-2	TRBJ2-1	ASSATGRHNEQF
-	TRBV11-2	TRBJ2-5	ASSFRSLRREETQY
TRBD1	TRBV7-2	TRBJ1-6	ASSTGTGMNSPLH
TRBD2	TRBV5-6	TRBJ2-7	ASSNPGLGFYEQY
-	TRBV18	TRBJ1-1	ASSPPSRGDEAF
-	TRBV25-1	TRBJ2-7	ASRALPGNDPGGEQY
-	TRBV28	TRBJ1-1	ASSLTGAIKAF
-	TRBV7-2	TRBJ1-2	ASNPFSGYT
-	TRBV2	TRBJ1-1	ASSESPYSTEAF
TRBD2	TRBV10-3	TRBJ2-3	ATGTSGYTDTQY
-	TRBV7-8	TRBJ1-3	ASRRGQSPGNTIY
TRBD1	TRBV28	TRBJ2-7	AGSTGQGAREQY
-	TRBV5-1	TRBJ1-2	ASSLGEGGYGYT